This T cell receptor (beta chain) appears in the sequencing data of a study of blood T cell repertoires in COVID-19. Study background: Some COVID-19 samples were acute and others convalescent; all came from the United States, Italy and Spain. PBMCs, B-cell-depleted T cells, or T cells were the source of the cDNA or gDNA that made up the material.

Methods used by the authors: Reference gene primer amplification gave estimated nucleated cell counts. Libraries were prepared by immunoSEQ multiplex PCR; TCRdb keeps only in-frame clonotypes and omits some of them. V and J calls and clone size are copied from that table; D and trimming were computed from the DNA. The profile shows tens of thousands of clones, around 83% of them singletons. The CDR3 extends over 16 amino acids. CDR1 WSHSY and CDR2 SAAADI come from the germline V gene. J gave up 8 bases and V 2 bases, and 12 bases lay outside the gene matches. V gene TRBV10-2 combines with J gene TRBJ2-1, with 7 bases fitting TRBD1. This TCR came from a human donor in a cohort sampled during active COVID-19. Sequenced: peripheral blood. CDR3 loop: CASSEIVGGMNYEQFF. CDR3 in DNA: TGCGCCAGCAGTGAGATAGTAGGGGGCATGAACTATGAGCAGTTCTTC.